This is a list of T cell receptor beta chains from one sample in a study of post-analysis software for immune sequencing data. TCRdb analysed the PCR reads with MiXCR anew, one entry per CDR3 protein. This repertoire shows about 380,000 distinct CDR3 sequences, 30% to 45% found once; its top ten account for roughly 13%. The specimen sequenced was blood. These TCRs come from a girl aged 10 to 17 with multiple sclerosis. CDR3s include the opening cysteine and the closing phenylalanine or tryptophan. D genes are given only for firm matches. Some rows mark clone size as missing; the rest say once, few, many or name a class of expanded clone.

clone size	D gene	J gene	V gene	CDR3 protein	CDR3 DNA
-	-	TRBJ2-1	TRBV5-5	CASSPAVGSYNEQFF	TGTGCCAGCAGCCCCGCGGTTGGCTCCTACAATGAGCAGTTCTTC
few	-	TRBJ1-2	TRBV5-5	CASSAWTPLYTYYGYTF	TGTGCCAGCAGCGCCTGGACACCCCTTTATACTTATTATGGCTACACCTTC
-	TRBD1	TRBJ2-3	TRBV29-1	CSVFGTGANTQYF	TGCAGCGTTTTCGGGACAGGGGCTAACACGCAGTATTTT
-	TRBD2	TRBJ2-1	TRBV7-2	CASSLQREGRNEQFF	TGTGCCAGCAGCTTACAGCGGGAGGGCCGCAATGAGCAGTTCTTC
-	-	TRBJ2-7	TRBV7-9	CASSPGGQTVPYEQYF	TGTGCCAGCAGCCCGGGGGGACAGACTGTCCCCTACGAGCAGTACTTC
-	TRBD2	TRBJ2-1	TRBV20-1	CSLLSGAGGPSSYNEQFF	TGCAGTCTTCTTAGCGGGGCGGGGGGACCCAGCTCCTACAATGAGCAGTTCTTC
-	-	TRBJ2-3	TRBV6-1	CASSWATEAQYF	TGTGCCAGCAGTTGGGCGACAGAGGCGCAGTATTTT
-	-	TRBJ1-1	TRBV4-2	CASSQEVFNTEAFF	TGTGCCAGCAGCCAAGAGGTCTTTAACACTGAAGCTTTCTTT
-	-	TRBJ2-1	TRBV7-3	CASSLGGSQNEQFF	TGTGCCAGCAGCTTAGGTGGCTCCCAAAATGAGCAGTTCTTC
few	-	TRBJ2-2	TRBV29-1	CSVEDGELFF	TGCAGCGTTGAAGACGGGGAGCTGTTTTTT
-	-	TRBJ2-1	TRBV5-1	CASSLSQGIFSSSYNEQFF	TGCGCCAGCAGCTTGTCCCAGGGTATTTTCTCCAGCTCCTACAATGAGCAGTTCTTC
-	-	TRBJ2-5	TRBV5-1	CASSFVGNETQYF	TGCGCCAGCAGCTTCGTGGGAAACGAGACCCAGTACTTC
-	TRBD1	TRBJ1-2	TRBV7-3	CASSATGNGYGYTF	TGTGCCAGCAGCGCGACAGGGAACGGCTATGGCTACACCTTC
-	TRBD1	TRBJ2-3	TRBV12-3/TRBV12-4	CASSLGTGGKDTRYF	TGTGCCAGCAGTTTAGGGACAGGGGGAAAAGATACGCGGTATTTT
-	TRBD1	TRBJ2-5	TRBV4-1	CASSQEWQGAGTQYF	TGCGCCAGCAGCCAAGAATGGCAGGGGGCTGGGACCCAGTACTTC
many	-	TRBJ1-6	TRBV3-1	CASSQEWSNSPLHF	TGTGCCAGCAGCCAAGAGTGGAGCAATTCACCCCTCCACTTT
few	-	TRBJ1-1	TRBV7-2	CASGGLGGTEAFF	TGTGCCAGTGGGGGTCTCGGAGGTACTGAAGCTTTCTTT
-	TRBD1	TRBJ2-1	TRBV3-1	CASSLHAGTGKGEQFF	TGTGCCAGCAGCCTCCACGCCGGGACAGGGAAGGGTGAGCAGTTCTTC
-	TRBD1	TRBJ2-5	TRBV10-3	CAISDGAGGKETQYF	TGTGCCATCAGTGATGGGGCAGGGGGCAAAGAGACCCAGTACTTC
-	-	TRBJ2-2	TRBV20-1	CSASDSPGVTGELFF	TGCAGTGCTAGCGACAGCCCGGGGGTCACCGGGGAGCTGTTTTTT
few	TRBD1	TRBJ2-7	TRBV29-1	CSVWGGTGSYEQYF	TGCAGCGTTTGGGGCGGGACAGGGTCCTACGAGCAGTACTTC
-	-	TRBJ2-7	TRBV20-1	CSARDISVRYEQYF	TGCAGTGCTCGGGATATTAGCGTGCGGTACGAGCAGTACTTC
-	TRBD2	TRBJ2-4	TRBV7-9	CASNLGGDIQYF	TGTGCCAGCAACTTGGGGGGGGACATTCAGTACTTC
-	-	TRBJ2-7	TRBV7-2	CASTLRARSSYEQYF	TGTGCCAGCACCCTTAGGGCGAGGAGCTCCTACGAGCAGTACTTC
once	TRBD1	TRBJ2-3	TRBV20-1	CSASYRDSEPYTQYF	TGCAGTGCTTCCTACCGGGACAGTGAGCCATATACGCAGTATTTT
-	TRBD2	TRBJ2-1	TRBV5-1	CASRPGTSGHNEQFF	TGCGCCAGCAGACCCGGGACTAGCGGACACAATGAGCAGTTCTTC
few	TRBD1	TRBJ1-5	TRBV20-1	CSARDRGTGVWQPQHF	TGCAGTGCTAGAGATCGGGGGACAGGGGTATGGCAGCCCCAGCATTTT
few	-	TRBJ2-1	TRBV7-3	CASSLNGGYNEQFF	TGTGCCAGCAGCTTAAATGGGGGTTACAATGAGCAGTTCTTC
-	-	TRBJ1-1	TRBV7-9	CASSLSRGAEAFF	TGTGCCAGCAGCCTTTCTCGGGGGGCTGAAGCTTTCTTT
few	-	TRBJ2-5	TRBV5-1	CASMPRGDQETQYF	TGCGCCAGCATGCCTAGGGGGGACCAAGAGACCCAGTACTTC
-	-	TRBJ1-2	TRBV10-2	CASSEISDRRRDGYTF	TGCGCCAGCAGTGAGATATCGGACCGGCGAAGAGATGGCTACACCTTC
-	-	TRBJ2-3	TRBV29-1	CSVEGDTDTQYF	TGCAGCGTTGAGGGGGACACAGATACGCAGTATTTT
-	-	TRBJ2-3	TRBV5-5	CASSFTGYTDTQYF	TGTGCCAGCAGCTTTACGGGATACACAGATACGCAGTATTTT
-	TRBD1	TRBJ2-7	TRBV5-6	CASSLFWDREGPDSFPQYF	TGTGCCAGCAGCTTGTTTTGGGACAGGGAGGGTCCGGACTCCTTTCCGCAGTACTTC
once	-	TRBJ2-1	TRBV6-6	CASSYSMTEQFF	TGTGCCAGCAGTTACTCGATGACTGAGCAGTTCTTC
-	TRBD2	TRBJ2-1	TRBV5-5	CASSSSGLAGGPNEQFF	TGTGCCAGCAGCTCCTCAGGACTAGCGGGGGGCCCCAATGAGCAGTTCTTC
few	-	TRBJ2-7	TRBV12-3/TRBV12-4	CASSFWGSYEQYF	TGTGCCAGCAGTTTTTGGGGTTCCTACGAGCAGTACTTC
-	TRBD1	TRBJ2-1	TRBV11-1	CASSLQGISYNEQFF	TGTGCCAGCAGTTTACAGGGGATCTCCTACAATGAGCAGTTCTTC
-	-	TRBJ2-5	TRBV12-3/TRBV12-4	CASTFSGPQSREQYF	TGTGCCAGCACCTTCTCTGGACCCCAGTCTCGGGAGCAGTACTTC
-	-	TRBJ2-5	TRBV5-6	CASSSPDPLWETQYF	TGTGCCAGCAGCTCCCCGGACCCCCTATGGGAGACCCAGTACTTC
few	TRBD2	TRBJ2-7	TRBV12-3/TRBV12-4	CASSFGGGGGAIVEDEQYF	TGTGCCAGCAGCTTTGGCGGGGGCGGGGGGGCCATTGTAGAGGACGAGCAGTACTTC
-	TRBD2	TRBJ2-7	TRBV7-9	CASSLSREGYYEQYF	TGTGCCAGCAGCTTAAGCCGGGAGGGGTACTACGAGCAGTACTTC
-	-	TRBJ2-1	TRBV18	CASSPRPTERNEQFF	TGTGCCAGCTCACCAAGACCTACGGAGAGGAATGAGCAGTTCTTC
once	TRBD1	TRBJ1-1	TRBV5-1	CASSPGQGTMNTEAFF	TGCGCCAGCAGCCCGGGACAGGGGACAATGAACACTGAAGCTTTCTTT
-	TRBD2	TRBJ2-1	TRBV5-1	CASSLISGETYNEQFF	TGCGCCAGCAGCTTGATAAGCGGGGAGACCTACAATGAGCAGTTCTTC
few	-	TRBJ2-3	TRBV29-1	CSVSSGSSTDTQYF	TGCAGCGTCTCCTCTGGATCTAGCACAGATACGCAGTATTTT
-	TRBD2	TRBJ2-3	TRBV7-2	CASSLSQRGALGTQYF	TGTGCCAGCAGCTTATCCCAGCGGGGGGCCCTAGGTACGCAGTATTTT
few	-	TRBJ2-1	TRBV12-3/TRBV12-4	CASSLGSGTNEQFF	TGTGCCAGCAGTTTAGGATCCGGGACCAATGAGCAGTTCTTC
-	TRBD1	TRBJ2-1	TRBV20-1	CSARDVGQASYNEQFF	TGCAGTGCTAGAGACGTCGGACAGGCCTCCTACAATGAGCAGTTCTTC
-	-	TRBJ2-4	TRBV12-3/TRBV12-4	CASSLVGNSDIQYF	TGTGCCAGCAGTTTAGTTGGGAATTCGGACATTCAGTACTTC
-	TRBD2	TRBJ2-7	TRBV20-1	CSAPRTSNYEQYF	TGCAGTGCCCCCCGGACTAGCAACTACGAGCAGTACTTC